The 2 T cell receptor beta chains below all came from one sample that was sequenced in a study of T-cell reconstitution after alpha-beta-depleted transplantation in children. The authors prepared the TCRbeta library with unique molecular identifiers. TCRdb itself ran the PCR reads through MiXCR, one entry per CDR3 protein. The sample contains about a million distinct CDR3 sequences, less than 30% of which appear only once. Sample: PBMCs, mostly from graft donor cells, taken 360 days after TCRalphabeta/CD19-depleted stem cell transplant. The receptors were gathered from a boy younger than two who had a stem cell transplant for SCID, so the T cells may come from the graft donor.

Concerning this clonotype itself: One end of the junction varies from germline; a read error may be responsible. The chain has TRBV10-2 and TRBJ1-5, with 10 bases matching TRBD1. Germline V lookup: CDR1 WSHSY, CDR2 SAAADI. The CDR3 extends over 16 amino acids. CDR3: CANSESGTGVNQPQHF. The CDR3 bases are TGCGCCAACAGTGAGTCCGGGACAGGGGTCAATCAGCCCCAGCATTTT.

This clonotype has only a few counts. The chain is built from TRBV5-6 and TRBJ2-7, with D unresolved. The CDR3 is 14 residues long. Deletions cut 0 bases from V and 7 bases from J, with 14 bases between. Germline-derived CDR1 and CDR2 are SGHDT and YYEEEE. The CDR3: CASSLVAGSWEQYF. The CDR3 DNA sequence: TGTGCCAGCAGCTTGGTAGCAGGCAGTTGGGAGCAGTACTTC.